These T cell receptor beta chains were read from a single sample in a study of OX40 agonist ivuxolimab in advanced cancers. Repertoires were generated with immunoSEQ multiplex PCR, while TCRdb's copy carries only in-frame clones and drops some. Among 100,000 to 150,000 clones listed, approximately 90% were seen once. The input for sequencing was CD4+ or CD8+ T cells sorted from blood, taken in a trial of the OX40 agonist ivuxolimab. The receptor source for this set is an adult with an advanced solid tumor such as melanoma, head and neck, liver or kidney cancer. Both conserved end residues are part of each CDR3. D genes are given only for firm matches. Not all rows give a size; the values are once, few, many and, for expanded clones, a class.

size: NA; D: TRBD2; J: TRBJ2-5; V: TRBV6-1; DNA: TGTGCCAGCAGCGCCGGGACTAGCGGCCAAGAGACCCAGTACTTC; CDR3: CASSAGTSGQETQYF
size: NA; D: NA; J: TRBJ1-2; V: TRBV6-5; DNA: TGTGCCAGCAGTTATTGGCAGAACTATGGCTACACCTTC; CDR3: CASSYWQNYGYTF
size: NA; D: TRBD1; J: TRBJ2-7; V: TRBV28; DNA: TGTGCCGGAGCCAGGGACAGGGCTTACGAGCAGTACTTC; CDR3: CAGARDRAYEQYF
size: NA; D: TRBD2; J: TRBJ2-7; V: TRBV11-2; DNA: TGTGCCAGCAGCGAATCAGCGGGAGGGCCGCAAGAGCAGTACTTC; CDR3: CASSESAGGPQEQYF
size: NA; D: TRBD1; J: TRBJ1-4; V: TRBV27; DNA: TGTGCCAGCAGAGGACAGGGCCAGTTTAATGAAAAACTGTTTTTT; CDR3: CASRGQGQFNEKLFF
size: NA; D: NA; J: TRBJ2-7; V: TRBV19; DNA: TGTGCCAGTAGTAGGGACTGGGAGGCGTCCTACGAGCAGTACTTC; CDR3: CASSRDWEASYEQYF
size: NA; D: NA; J: TRBJ2-5; V: TRBV6-1; DNA: TGTGCCAGCATTAACCACCAAGAGACCCAGTACTTC; CDR3: CASINHQETQYF
size: NA; D: NA; J: TRBJ2-1; V: TRBV18; DNA: TGTGCCAGCTCACCCCGGGACGGTGGACAGTTCTTC; CDR3: CASSPRDGGQFF
size: few; D: TRBD1; J: TRBJ1-5; V: TRBV7-8; DNA: TGTGCCAGCAGCTCGGACAGGGGCAATCAGCCCCAGCATTTT; CDR3: CASSSDRGNQPQHF
size: NA; D: TRBD1; J: TRBJ1-5; V: TRBV6-5; DNA: TGTGCCAGCAGTTACGGGCAGGGGGGACAGCCCCAGCATTTT; CDR3: CASSYGQGGQPQHF
size: NA; D: TRBD2; J: TRBJ2-1; V: TRBV25-1; DNA: TGTGCCAGCAGTGAAATTGGCGTGGCGGGAGGAAGGAATGAGCAGTTCTTC; CDR3: CASSEIGVAGGRNEQFF
size: NA; D: NA; J: TRBJ2-2; V: TRBV15; DNA: TGTGCCACCAGCAGCCACACGGCTAGTGGGGAGCTGTTTTTT; CDR3: CATSSHTASGELFF
size: NA; D: TRBD1; J: TRBJ1-5; V: TRBV7-2; DNA: TGTGCCAGCAGCTTAGCCGGGACAGGGGTTAGCAATCAGCCCCAGCATTTT; CDR3: CASSLAGTGVSNQPQHF
size: once; D: NA; J: TRBJ2-7; V: TRBV7-8; DNA: TGTGCCAGCAGCCGTTACTACGAGCAGTACTTC; CDR3: CASSRYYEQYF
size: NA; D: NA; J: TRBJ2-3; V: TRBV9; DNA: TGTGCCAGCAGCGTAGGGGGTAGTGGGATTACAGATACGCAGTATTTT; CDR3: CASSVGGSGITDTQYF
size: NA; D: TRBD1; J: TRBJ1-2; V: TRBV28; DNA: TGTGCCAGCAGTCCCTCTTCCGGGACAGGCTACTATGGCTACACCTTC; CDR3: CASSPSSGTGYYGYTF
size: NA; D: NA; J: TRBJ2-7; V: TRBV5-8; DNA: TGTGCCAGCTCGGACATTCACACCTACGAGCAGTACTTC; CDR3: CASSDIHTYEQYF
size: NA; D: TRBD1; J: TRBJ2-3; V: TRBV19; DNA: TGTGCCAGTAGACTAGGACAGGGAAGCACAGATACGCAGTATTTT; CDR3: CASRLGQGSTDTQYF
size: NA; D: NA; J: TRBJ2-7; V: TRBV4-3; DNA: TGCGCCAGCAGCCAAGGGGAACAGTCGGTCCCCTACGAGCAGTACTTC; CDR3: CASSQGEQSVPYEQYF
size: NA; D: TRBD1; J: TRBJ2-2; V: TRBV11-3; DNA: TGTGCCAGCAGCTTGTTTCAGGGGGCGGTCGGGGAGCTGTTTTTT; CDR3: CASSLFQGAVGELFF
size: NA; D: TRBD2; J: TRBJ2-1; V: TRBV6-6; DNA: TGTGCCAGCAGTGCCACGGGGGGGAATGAGCAGTTCTTC; CDR3: CASSATGGNEQFF
size: NA; D: NA; J: TRBJ1-5; V: TRBV13; DNA: TGTGCCAGCAGCTTAGACAGGGATCAGCCCCAGCATTTT; CDR3: CASSLDRDQPQHF
size: NA; D: TRBD2; J: TRBJ2-1; V: TRBV14; DNA: TGTGCCAGCAGCCTCCGGCTAGCGGGAGTCTCCTACAATGAGCAGTTCTTC; CDR3: CASSLRLAGVSYNEQFF
size: NA; D: TRBD2; J: TRBJ2-1; V: TRBV28; DNA: TGTGCCAGCAGTAAGAGGATAAGGGCGGCTAGCGGGAGGGCCGGTGAGCAGTTCTTC; CDR3: CASSKRIRAASGRAGEQFF
size: NA; D: TRBD2; J: TRBJ2-1; V: TRBV5-1; DNA: TGCGCCAGCAGCTTGCCTCGACTAGCGGGAGGCAATGAGCAGTTCTTC; CDR3: CASSLPRLAGGNEQFF
size: NA; D: NA; J: TRBJ1-1; V: TRBV6-6; DNA: TGTGCCAGCAGTTACTTGCGGGAGAACACTGAAGCTTTCTTT; CDR3: CASSYLRENTEAFF
size: NA; D: TRBD2; J: TRBJ2-2; V: TRBV28; DNA: TGTGCCAGCAGTTACACAGACTATGGCGGGAGGGCAGGCGGGGAGCTGTTTTTT; CDR3: CASSYTDYGGRAGGELFF
size: few; D: NA; J: TRBJ2-3; V: TRBV27; DNA: TGTGCCAGCAGTTGGGACCTCCTTAGCACAGATACGCAGTATTTT; CDR3: CASSWDLLSTDTQYF
size: NA; D: NA; J: TRBJ2-3; V: TRBV29-1; DNA: TGCAGCGTTAGTTATAGGGAAGATACGCAGTATTTT; CDR3: CSVSYREDTQYF
size: once; D: TRBD1; J: TRBJ1-1; V: TRBV7-3; DNA: TGTGCCAGCAGCGATGTACAGGGGTGGGGAACGAACACTGAAGCTTTCTTT; CDR3: CASSDVQGWGTNTEAFF
size: NA; D: TRBD1; J: TRBJ2-7; V: TRBV5-6; DNA: TGTGCCAGCAGCTTGGGGGACAGGCCGCCCTACGAGCAGTACTTC; CDR3: CASSLGDRPPYEQYF